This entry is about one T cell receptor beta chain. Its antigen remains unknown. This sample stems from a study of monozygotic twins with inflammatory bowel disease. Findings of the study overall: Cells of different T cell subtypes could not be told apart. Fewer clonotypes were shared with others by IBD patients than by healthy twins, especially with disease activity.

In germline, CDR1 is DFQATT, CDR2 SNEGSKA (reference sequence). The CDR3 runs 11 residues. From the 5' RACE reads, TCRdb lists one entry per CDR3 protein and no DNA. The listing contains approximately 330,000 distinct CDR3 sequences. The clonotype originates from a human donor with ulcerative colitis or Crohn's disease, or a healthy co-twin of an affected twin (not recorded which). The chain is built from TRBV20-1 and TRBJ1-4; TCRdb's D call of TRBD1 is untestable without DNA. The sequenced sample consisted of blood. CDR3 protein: CSASRGGELFF.